The 14 T cell receptor beta chains in this list originate from one sample, sequenced in a study of CD8 T cells in ankylosing spondylitis. TCRdb itself ran the 5' RACE reads through MiXCR, one entry per CDR3 protein. The table has more than 300,000 distinct CDR3 sequences, more than 9% seen once; the top ten hold 9.1%. The material sequenced was blood, either unsorted or a sorted T cell fraction (not recorded which). These receptors were taken from a female donor with ankylosing spondylitis or in good health (not recorded which).

The V and J genes are TRBV6-1 and TRBJ1-2; 8 bases agree with TRBD1. The CDR3 runs 16 residues. Trimming took 6 bases from V and 5 from J; bases not matched to a gene: 14. Germline V gene data show CDR1 as MNHNS and CDR2 as SASEGT. In nucleotides, the CDR3 is TGTGCCAGCAGGCCACTGCAGGGGGCATCCCCATATGGCTACACCTTC. This sequence encodes CASRPLQGASPYGYTF.

This clonotype has a count of ten or more. The rearrangement joins TRBV20-1 to TRBJ2-5; maybe TRBD2 (5 bases). Germline V gene lookup returns CDR1 DFQATT and CDR2 SNEGSKA (reference sequence). V was shortened by 0 bases and J by 4 bases, with 15 bases between the two germline ends. This CDR3 has 15 amino acids. CDR3 protein: CSARDPSGGGETQYF. DNA for the CDR3: TGCAGTGCTAGAGATCCGAGCGGCGGAGGAGAGACCCAGTACTTC.

This clonotype was recorded a few times. The chain has TRBV7-8 and TRBJ2-3, with D possibly TRBD2 on 5 matching bases. This CDR3 has 16 amino acids. CDR1 is SGHVS and CDR2 is FQNEAQ in the germline V gene. The V gene lost 5 bases and the J gene lost 4 bases, with 19 bases spanning the gap. The CDR3 region has the DNA TGTGCCAGCAGCCACCCGGCACATCCCGGGGCAGATACGCAGTATTTT. It yields the protein CASSHPAHPGADTQYF.

This clonotype was recorded many times. The V gene is TRBV5-1, the J gene TRBJ2-3; 13 bases agree with TRBD2. Germline-derived CDR1 and CDR2 are SGHRS and YFSETQ. This CDR3 is built from 16 residues. V shed 4 bases, J shed 5 bases, and the junction held 7 bases outside the gene matches. The CDR3 here is CASSPRTSGRRDTQYF. Written as DNA, the CDR3 is TGCGCCAGCAGCCCCCGGACTAGCGGGAGAAGAGATACGCAGTATTTT.

In the case of this clonotype: A much larger clonotype is one base distant, so this may be a read error. V gene TRBV12-3 or TRBV12-4 combines with J gene TRBJ1-4; no firm D call. The CDR3 totals 13 residues. The CDR3 bases are TGTGCCATCAGTTTAAGTGGAACCGAAAAACTGTTTTTT. This encodes CAISLSGTEKLFF.

The genes are TRBV20-1 and TRBJ2-1, with D tentatively TRBD2 (6 bases). The CDR3 consists of 12 residues. The germline V and J ends were trimmed by 1 base and 8 bases, with 9 bases remaining between them. In germline, CDR1 is DFQATT, CDR2 SNEGSKA (reference sequence). The CDR3 DNA follows: TGCAGTGCTAGAGGCGGGGTCGATGAGCAGTTCTTC. Its translation is CSARGGVDEQFF.

A remark on this clonotype: This may be a read error, as it is one base from a much larger clone. This CDR3 reads CASSITGLPIETQYF. In nucleotides, the CDR3 is TGCGCCAGCAGCATAACGGGACTACCGATAGAGACCCAGTACTTC. The rearrangement joins TRBV5-1 to TRBJ2-5, with 7 positions matching TRBD2. CDR1 and CDR2 from the germline V gene are SGHRS and YFSETQ. V gave up 4 bases and J gave up 4 bases; unmatched junction bases: 10. The CDR3 covers 15 residues.

The chain is built from TRBV7-6 and TRBJ2-4, with 13 positions matching TRBD2. The length of the CDR3 is 18 residues. Germline CDR1 and CDR2: SGHVS and FNYEAQ. With V trimmed by 8 bases and J by 0 bases, 10 bases remained unmatched. The CDR3 is CASGETSGGILAKNIQYF. The CDR3, as DNA: TGTGCCAGCGGCGAGACTAGCGGGGGGATACTAGCCAAAAACATTCAGTACTTC.

This clonotype was seen at least ten times. The chain recombines TRBV29-1 with TRBJ2-1; D unclear. The CDR3 has 12 residues. V lost 5 bases and J 4 bases, leaving 9 bases between the germline ends. Germline values: CDR1 SQVTM, CDR2 ANQGSEA. The CDR3 nucleotides read TGCAGCGTTTCCCGTGGGTACAATGAGCAGTTCTTC. Translated: CSVSRGYNEQFF.

This clonotype showed up many times. The chain couples TRBV20-1 to TRBJ2-1; weak D call: TRBD2 (6 bases). The V gene's germline CDR1 is DFQATT and CDR2 SNEGSKA (reference sequence). The ends were cut back, 7 bases at V and 3 bases at J, with 13 bases in the middle. The CDR3 loop spans 13 amino acids. The CDR3 sequence is CSVPGDYYNEQFF. The CDR3, as DNA: TGCAGTGTACCGGGAGACTACTACAATGAGCAGTTCTTC.

This clonotype showed up many times. The J gene is TRBJ1-5, the V gene TRBV20-1; 7 nucleotides agree with TRBD1. Germline V gene lookup returns CDR1 DFQATT and CDR2 SNEGSKA (reference sequence). This CDR3 contains 15 residues. V lost 6 bases and J lost 3; bases outside the gene matches: 11. The CDR3 DNA sequence: TGCAGTGCAAACATACAGGGGAAGCCCAATCAGCCCCAGCATTTT. Protein sequence: CSANIQGKPNQPQHF.

This clonotype was seen a handful of times. The rearrangement uses TRBV6-1 and TRBJ2-3; weak D call: TRBD2 (7 bases). Germline V gene sequence: CDR1 MNHNS, CDR2 SASEGT. The CDR3 length is 13 residues. V was clipped by 6 bases and J by 7 bases, with 14 bases between them. The CDR3 loop is CASSWGGANTQYF. CDR3 coding DNA: TGTGCCAGCAGCTGGGGGGGGGCGAATACGCAGTATTTT.

This clonotype has ten or more counts. The chain links TRBV12-3 or TRBV12-4 to TRBJ2-5; 7 nucleotides align to TRBD1. Losses at the gene ends were 6 bases for V and 5 bases for J; bases not matched to a gene: 9. This CDR3 has 14 amino acids. The CDR3 reads CASRAAGGRETQYF. The CDR3 coding sequence is TGTGCCAGCAGAGCGGCAGGGGGTCGTGAGACCCAGTACTTC.

The gene calls are TRBV5-1 and TRBJ2-6; D possibly corresponds to TRBD1 (5 bases). Trimming removed 0 bases at V and 4 bases at J, with 14 bases between. Germline V gene data show CDR1 as SGHRS and CDR2 as YFSETQ. The CDR3 spans 17 residues. CDR3 nucleotide sequence: TGCGCCAGCAGCTTGGGGACATCCTTCGTGGGGGCCAACGTCCTGACTTTC. This sequence encodes CASSLGTSFVGANVLTF.